A selection of T cell receptor beta chains follows, all from one sample in a study of blood T cell repertoires in COVID-19. Profiled with immunoSEQ multiplex PCR; TCRdb holds only in-frame clones, not every one. The sample lists around 150,000 clones; roughly 80% were seen once. Material for sequencing was peripheral blood. These receptors all come from a woman aged 40 to 50 with COVID-19, enrolled during active disease. The CDR3 runs from the conserved cysteine through the conserved F or W. D genes are given only for firm matches. Clone size is given for some rows only: seen once, a few or many times, or a class if the clone is expanded.

J gene,V gene,D gene,clone size,CDR3 protein,CDR3 DNA
TRBJ1-2,TRBV27,NA,many,CASSSPRGGALGYTF,TGTGCCAGCAGTTCTCCCCGCGGAGGGGCGCTCGGCTACACCTTC
TRBJ1-5,TRBV5-8,NA,NA,CASSPGGGYSNQPQHF,TGTGCCAGCAGCCCCGGGGGGGGATATAGCAATCAGCCCCAGCATTTT
TRBJ2-3,TRBV5-4,NA,NA,CASSSQKAVQGTQYF,TGTGCCAGCAGCTCCCAAAAAGCAGTACAGGGTACGCAGTATTTT
TRBJ2-1,TRBV19,NA,few,CASSINADSYNEQFF,TGTGCCAGTAGTATAAATGCGGACTCCTACAATGAGCAGTTCTTC
TRBJ2-7,TRBV5-1,NA,NA,CASSFGGMKVEQYF,TGCGCCAGCAGCTTCGGCGGGATGAAGGTGGAGCAGTACTTC
TRBJ2-7,TRBV1,NA,few,CTSSQELRGVYEQYF,TGCACCAGCAGCCAAGAGTTGCGGGGGGTCTACGAGCAGTACTTC
TRBJ1-2,TRBV3-1/TRBV3-2,TRBD1,once,CASSQDHLGTANYGYTF,TGTGCCAGCAGCCAAGATCATTTAGGGACAGCTAACTATGGCTACACCTTC
TRBJ2-6,TRBV7-2,NA,NA,CASSLAGFPGANVLTF,TGTGCCAGCAGCTTGGCAGGGTTTCCTGGGGCCAACGTCCTGACTTTC
TRBJ2-6,TRBV4-2,TRBD1,NA,CASSQAGEQGLSGANVLTF,TGTGCCAGCAGCCAAGCTGGGGAACAGGGGCTCTCTGGGGCCAACGTCCTGACTTTC
TRBJ1-2,TRBV19,NA,NA,CASSPGAYGYTF,TGTGCCAGTAGTCCAGGGGCCTATGGCTACACCTTC
TRBJ2-3,TRBV28,NA,NA,CASSDNRSPTDTQYF,TGTGCCAGCAGTGACAACAGGTCCCCCACAGATACGCAGTATTTT
TRBJ1-2,TRBV19,TRBD1,NA,CASQNQGAGGYTF,TGTGCCAGCCAAAATCAGGGGGCGGGAGGCTACACCTTC
TRBJ1-3,TRBV7-8,NA,NA,CASSFDRNTIYF,TGTGCCAGCAGCTTCGACAGAAACACCATATATTTT
TRBJ2-5,TRBV5-1,NA,NA,CASSPVEETQYF,TGCGCCAGCAGCCCGGTTGAAGAGACCCAGTACTTC
TRBJ1-6,TRBV7-2,NA,few,CASSLGVRGPLHF,TGTGCCAGCAGCTTAGGGGTGAGGGGGCCCCTCCACTTT
TRBJ1-1,TRBV7-8,TRBD1,few,CASSKGQSMNTEAFF,TGTGCCAGCAGCAAGGGACAGAGCATGAACACTGAAGCTTTCTTT
TRBJ2-5,TRBV30,NA,NA,CAWSIKTQYF,TGTGCCTGGAGTATAAAGACCCAGTACTTC